This T cell receptor beta chain was sequenced in a study of blood T cell repertoires in COVID-19. Overall study context: Specimens from acute and convalescent COVID-19 originated in the United States, Italy and Spain. PBMCs, B-cell-depleted T cells, or T cells were the source of the cDNA or gDNA that made up the material.

In the authors' workflow: Scientists estimated how many nucleated cells there were by amplifying reference gene primers. Produced via immunoSEQ multiplex PCR; TCRdb's table is partial and in-frame only. V and J calls and clone size are copied from that table; D and trimming were computed from the DNA. This sample has 200,000 to 300,000 clones, with less than 90% found just once. The CDR3 extends over 14 amino acids. CDR1 and CDR2 (germline): MNHEY, SVGAGI. J lost 9 bases, V lost 6 bases, and 13 bases had no gene match. This sequence was found in a man in his fifties or sixties with acute or convalescent COVID-19. The specimen was peripheral blood. The chain employs TRBV6-5 and TRBJ2-7; TRBD1 aligns across 8 bases. CDR3 bases: TGTGCCAGCAGAGGACAGGGTTCGCTTCTAGGGCAGTACTTC. Residues: CASRGQGSLLGQYF.